The clone carrying this T cell receptor (beta chain) was seen a few times. Library preparation (for TCRbeta) was performed with unique molecular identifiers. TCRdb analysed the PCR reads with MiXCR anew, one entry per CDR3 protein. The repertoire holds roughly 790,000 distinct CDR3 sequences, with 15% to 20% as singletons. This sample is drawn from a study of T-cell reconstitution after alpha-beta-depleted transplantation in children. Unmatched junction bases numbered 9, after V lost 6 bases and J lost 3 bases. The CDR3 covers 16 residues. Germline V gives CDR1 KGHSH, CDR2 LQKENI. The sample was PBMCs, mostly from graft donor cells, taken 360 days after TCRalphabeta/CD19-depleted stem cell transplant. This TCR was recovered from a male patient younger than 18 who had a stem cell transplant for acute lymphoblastic leukemia, so the T cells may come from the graft donor. V and J are TRBV18 and TRBJ2-1; 9 nucleotides align to TRBD2. The CDR3 loop is CASSLVPSGIYNEQFF. CDR3 DNA: TGTGCCAGCTCGCTGGTTCCTAGCGGGATCTACAATGAGCAGTTCTTC.